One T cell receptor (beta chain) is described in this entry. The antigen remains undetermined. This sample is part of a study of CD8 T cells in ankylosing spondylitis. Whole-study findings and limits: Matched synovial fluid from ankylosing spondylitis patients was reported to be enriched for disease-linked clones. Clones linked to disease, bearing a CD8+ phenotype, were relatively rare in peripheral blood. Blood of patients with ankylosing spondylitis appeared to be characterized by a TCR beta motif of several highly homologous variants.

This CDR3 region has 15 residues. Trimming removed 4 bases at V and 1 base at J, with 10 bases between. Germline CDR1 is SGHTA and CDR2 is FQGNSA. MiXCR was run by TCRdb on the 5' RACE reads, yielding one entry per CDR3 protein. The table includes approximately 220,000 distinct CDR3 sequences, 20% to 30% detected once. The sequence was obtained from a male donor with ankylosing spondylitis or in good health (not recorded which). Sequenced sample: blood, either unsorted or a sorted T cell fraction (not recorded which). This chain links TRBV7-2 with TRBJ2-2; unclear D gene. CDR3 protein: CASSSRRGNTGELFF. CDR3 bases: TGTGCCAGCAGCTCAAGACGCGGGAACACCGGGGAGCTGTTTTTT.